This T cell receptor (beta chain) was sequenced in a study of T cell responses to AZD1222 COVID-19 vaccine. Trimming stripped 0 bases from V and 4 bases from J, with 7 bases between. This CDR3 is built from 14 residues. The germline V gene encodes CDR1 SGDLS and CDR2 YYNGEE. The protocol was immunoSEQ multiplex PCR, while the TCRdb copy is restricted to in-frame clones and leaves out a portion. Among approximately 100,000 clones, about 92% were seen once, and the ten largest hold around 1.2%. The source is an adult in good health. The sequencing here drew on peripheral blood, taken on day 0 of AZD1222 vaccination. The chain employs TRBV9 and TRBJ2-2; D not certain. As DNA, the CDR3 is TGTGCCAGCAGCGTAGAGGTGGGCACCGGGGAGCTGTTTTTT. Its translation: CASSVEVGTGELFF.